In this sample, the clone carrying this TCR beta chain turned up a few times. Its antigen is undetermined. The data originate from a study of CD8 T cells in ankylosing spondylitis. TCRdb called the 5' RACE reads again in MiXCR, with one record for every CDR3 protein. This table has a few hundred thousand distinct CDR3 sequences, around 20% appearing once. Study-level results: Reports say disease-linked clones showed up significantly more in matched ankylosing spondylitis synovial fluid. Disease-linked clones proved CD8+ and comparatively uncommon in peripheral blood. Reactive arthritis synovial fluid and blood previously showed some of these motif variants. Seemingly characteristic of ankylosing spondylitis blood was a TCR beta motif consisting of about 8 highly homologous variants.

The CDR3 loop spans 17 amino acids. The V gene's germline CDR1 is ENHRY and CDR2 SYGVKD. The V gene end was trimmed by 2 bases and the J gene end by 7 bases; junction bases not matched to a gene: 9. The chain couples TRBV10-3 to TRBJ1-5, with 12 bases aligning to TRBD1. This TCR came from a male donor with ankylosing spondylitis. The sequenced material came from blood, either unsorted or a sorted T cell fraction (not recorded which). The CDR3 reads CAISETTTGTGGQPQHF. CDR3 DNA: TGTGCCATCAGTGAGACTACTACCGGGACAGGGGGCCAGCCCCAGCATTTT.